This T cell receptor (beta chain) was sequenced in a study of T-cell memory formation after mild COVID-19. 5'RACE primed from the constant segment yielded TCR alpha and TCR beta cDNA libraries bearing sample barcodes and UMIs. TCRdb reanalysed the 5' RACE reads using MiXCR and keeps one entry per CDR3 protein. Among under 450,000 distinct CDR3 sequences listed, about 20% were seen once. Broader study findings: Still unconfirmed is whether the second-wave clones peaking on day 37 recognized SARS-CoV-2. Clones contracting across day 15 to 85 had a balanced CD4/CD8 profile; later expanding clones leaned CD4+.

A word on this clonotype: As yet, its antigen is unknown.

The origin of this receptor is a man aged 18 to 29 who had mild COVID-19 (a few samples of this study predate the infection). Cell type and time point are not known. Sequences were obtained from PBMCs or a T cell subset sorted from them (not recorded which).

The chain's CDR3 is CASSVLANTGELFF. The CDR3 DNA sequence: TGCGCCAGCAGTGTTTTAGCGAACACCGGGGAGCTGTTTTTT. The rearrangement uses TRBV10-1 and TRBJ2-2; D ambiguous. The length of the CDR3 is 14 residues. Germline CDR1 and CDR2: WNHNN and SYGVQD (reference sequence). Between the trimmed V and J ends, which lost 4 bases and 0 bases, there was a span of 6 bases.